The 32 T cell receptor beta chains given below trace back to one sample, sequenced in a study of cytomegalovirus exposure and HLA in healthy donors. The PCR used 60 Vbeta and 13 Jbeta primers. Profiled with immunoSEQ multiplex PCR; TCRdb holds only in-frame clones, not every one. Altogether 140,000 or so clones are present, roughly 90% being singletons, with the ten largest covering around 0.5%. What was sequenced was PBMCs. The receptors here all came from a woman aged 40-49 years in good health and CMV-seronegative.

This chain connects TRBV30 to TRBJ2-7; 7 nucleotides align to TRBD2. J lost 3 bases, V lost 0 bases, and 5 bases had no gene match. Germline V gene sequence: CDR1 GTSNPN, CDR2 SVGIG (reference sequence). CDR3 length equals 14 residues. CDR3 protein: CAWSVGGKSYEQYF. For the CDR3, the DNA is TGTGCCTGGAGTGTGGGGGGGAAGAGCTACGAGCAGTACTTC.

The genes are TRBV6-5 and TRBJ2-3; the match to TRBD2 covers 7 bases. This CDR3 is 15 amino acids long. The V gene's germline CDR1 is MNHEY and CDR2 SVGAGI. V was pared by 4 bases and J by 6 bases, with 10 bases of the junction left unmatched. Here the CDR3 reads CASSLVAGEGDTQYF. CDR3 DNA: TGTGCCAGCAGTTTAGTGGCGGGAGAAGGGGATACGCAGTATTTT.

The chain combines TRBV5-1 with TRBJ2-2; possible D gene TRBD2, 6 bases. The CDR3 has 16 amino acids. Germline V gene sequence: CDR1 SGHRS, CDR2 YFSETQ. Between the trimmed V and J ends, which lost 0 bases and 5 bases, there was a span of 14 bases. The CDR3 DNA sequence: TGCGCCAGCAGCTTGGCCGAGGCAGGAGGGACCGGGGAGCTGTTTTTT. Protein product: CASSLAEAGGTGELFF.

CDR3 DNA: TGTGCCAGCAGCTCCGGGGGGCTAGCGGGGGCCCTCTCCTACGAGCAGTACTTC. Residues: CASSSGGLAGALSYEQYF. The chain is built from TRBV7-9 and TRBJ2-7; TRBD2 agrees at 10 bases. CDR1 is SEHNR, CDR2 FQNEAQ, per germline (reference sequence). Trimming cost V 4 bases and J 0 bases; bases outside gene matches: 12. The CDR3 runs 18 residues.

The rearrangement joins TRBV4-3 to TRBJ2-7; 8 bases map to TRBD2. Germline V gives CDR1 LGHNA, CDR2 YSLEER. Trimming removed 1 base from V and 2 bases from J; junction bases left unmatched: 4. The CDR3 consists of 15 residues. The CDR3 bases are TGCGCCAGCAGCCAAGGCCTAGCGGGCACCTACGAGCAGTACTTC. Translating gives CASSQGLAGTYEQYF.

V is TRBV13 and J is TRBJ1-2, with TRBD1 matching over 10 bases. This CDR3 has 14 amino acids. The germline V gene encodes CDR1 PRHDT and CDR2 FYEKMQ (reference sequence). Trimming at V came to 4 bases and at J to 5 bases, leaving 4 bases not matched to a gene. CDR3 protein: CASSSRDRGYGYTF. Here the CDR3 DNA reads TGTGCCAGCAGCTCCCGGGACAGGGGTTATGGCTACACCTTC.

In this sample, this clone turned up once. The CDR3 bases are TGCGCCAGCGGGAGACAGGGTCACAATGAGCAGTTCTTC. It yields the protein CASGRQGHNEQFF. The chain combines TRBV5-1 with TRBJ2-1; 7 nucleotides match TRBD1. Germline V gives CDR1 SGHRS, CDR2 YFSETQ. CDR3 size: 13 residues. The ends lost 7 bases at V and 5 bases at J; junction bases unmatched: 6.

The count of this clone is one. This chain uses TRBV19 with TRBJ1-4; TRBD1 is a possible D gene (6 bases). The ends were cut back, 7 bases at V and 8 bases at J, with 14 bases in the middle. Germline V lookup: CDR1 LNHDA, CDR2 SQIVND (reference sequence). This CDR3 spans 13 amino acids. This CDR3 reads CASNQGLGEKLFF. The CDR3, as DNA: TGTGCCAGTAATCAGGGGCTCGGGGAAAAACTGTTTTTT.

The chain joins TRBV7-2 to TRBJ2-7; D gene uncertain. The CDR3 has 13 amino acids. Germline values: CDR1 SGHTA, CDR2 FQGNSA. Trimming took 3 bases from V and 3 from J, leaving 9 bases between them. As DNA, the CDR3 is TGTGCCAGCAGCTTCCAGCCAGGCTACGAGCAGTACTTC. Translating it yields CASSFQPGYEQYF.

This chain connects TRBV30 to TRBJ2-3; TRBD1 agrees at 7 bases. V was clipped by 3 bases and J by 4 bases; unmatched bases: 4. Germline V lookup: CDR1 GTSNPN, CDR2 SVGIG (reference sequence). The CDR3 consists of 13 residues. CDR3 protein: CAWRNRGADTQYF. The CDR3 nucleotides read TGTGCCTGGAGAAACAGGGGCGCAGATACGCAGTATTTT.

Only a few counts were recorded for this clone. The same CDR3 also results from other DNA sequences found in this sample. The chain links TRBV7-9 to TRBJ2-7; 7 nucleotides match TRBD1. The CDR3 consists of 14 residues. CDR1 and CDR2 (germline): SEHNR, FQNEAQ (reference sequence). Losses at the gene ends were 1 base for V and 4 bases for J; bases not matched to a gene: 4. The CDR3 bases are TGTGCCAGCAGCTTAGGACAGGGTGGTTACGAGCAGTACTTC. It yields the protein CASSLGQGGYEQYF.

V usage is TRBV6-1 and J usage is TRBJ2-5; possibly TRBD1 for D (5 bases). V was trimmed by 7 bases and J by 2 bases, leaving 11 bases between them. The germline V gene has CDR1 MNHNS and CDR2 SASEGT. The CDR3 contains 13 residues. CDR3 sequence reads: CASTRTTQETQYF. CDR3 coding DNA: TGTGCCAGCACCCGGACAACTCAAGAGACCCAGTACTTC.

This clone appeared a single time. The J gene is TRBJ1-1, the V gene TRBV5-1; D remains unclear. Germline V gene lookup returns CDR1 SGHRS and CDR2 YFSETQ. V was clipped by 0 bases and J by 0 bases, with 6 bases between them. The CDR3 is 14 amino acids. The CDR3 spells CASSLGSMNTEAFF. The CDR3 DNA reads TGCGCCAGCAGCTTGGGGAGCATGAACACTGAAGCTTTCTTT.

Written as DNA, the CDR3 is TGTGCCAGCAGCGTAATCCAGTCTGGGACCCAGTACTTC. It codes for CASSVIQSGTQYF. The chain links TRBV9 to TRBJ2-5; D gene uncertain. The CDR3 sequence is 13 residues long. Germline CDR1 and CDR2: SGDLS and YYNGEE. The V gene lost 1 base and the J gene lost 7 bases, with 11 bases spanning the gap. Variable domain in full (rest from reference TRBV9 and TRBJ2-5): DSGVTQTPKHLITATGQRVTLRCSPRSGDLSVYWYQQSLDQGLQFLIQYYNGEERAKGNILERFSAQQFPDLHSELNLSSLELGDSALYFCASSVIQSGTQYFGPGTRLLVL.

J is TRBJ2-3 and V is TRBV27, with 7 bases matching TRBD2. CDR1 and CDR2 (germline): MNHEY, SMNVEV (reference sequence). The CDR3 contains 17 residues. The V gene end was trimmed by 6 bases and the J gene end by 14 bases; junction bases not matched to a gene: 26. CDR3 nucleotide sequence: TGTGCCAGCAGCCCATTCCCCGCGTCGGGAGCGGGGAAGAATCCGTATTTT. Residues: CASSPFPASGAGKNPYF.

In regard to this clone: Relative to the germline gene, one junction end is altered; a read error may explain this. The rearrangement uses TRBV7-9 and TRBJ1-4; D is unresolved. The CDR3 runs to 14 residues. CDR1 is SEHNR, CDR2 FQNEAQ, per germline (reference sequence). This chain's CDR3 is CSSSPGSANEKLFF. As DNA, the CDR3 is TGTTCCAGCAGCCCGGGTTCAGCTAATGAAAAACTGTTTTTT.

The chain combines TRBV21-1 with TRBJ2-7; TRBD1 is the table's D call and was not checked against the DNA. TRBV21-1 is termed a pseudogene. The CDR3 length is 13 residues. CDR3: CDSPGTGSYEQYF. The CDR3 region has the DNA TGTGACAGCCCGGGGACAGGGTCCTACGAGCAGTACTTC.

The CDR3 nucleotides are TGCGCCAGCAGCTTGGAAGGCGGGAGGGGGGATACGCAGTATTTT. Translation: CASSLEGGRGDTQYF. The genes are TRBV5-1 and TRBJ2-3, with 9 bases matching TRBD2. This CDR3 has 15 residues. Germline CDR1 and CDR2: SGHRS and YFSETQ. The V segment lost 0 bases and the J segment 6 bases; nucleotides outside the gene matches: 5.

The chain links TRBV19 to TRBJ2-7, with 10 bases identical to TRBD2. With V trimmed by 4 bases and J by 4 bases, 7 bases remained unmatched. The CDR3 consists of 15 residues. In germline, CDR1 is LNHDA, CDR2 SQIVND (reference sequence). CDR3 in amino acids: CASSTGLAVLYEQYF. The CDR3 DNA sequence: TGTGCCAGTAGTACCGGACTAGCGGTCTTATACGAGCAGTACTTC.

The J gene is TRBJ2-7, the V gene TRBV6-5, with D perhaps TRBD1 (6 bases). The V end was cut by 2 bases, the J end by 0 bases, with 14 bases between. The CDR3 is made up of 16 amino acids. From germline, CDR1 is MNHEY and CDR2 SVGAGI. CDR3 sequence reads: CASSYLWGTSSYEQYF. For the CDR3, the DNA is TGTGCCAGCAGTTACCTCTGGGGGACAAGCTCCTACGAGCAGTACTTC.

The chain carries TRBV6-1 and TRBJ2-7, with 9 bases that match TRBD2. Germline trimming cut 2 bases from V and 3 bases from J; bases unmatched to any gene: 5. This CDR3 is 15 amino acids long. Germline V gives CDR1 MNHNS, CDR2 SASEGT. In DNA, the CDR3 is TGTGCCAGCAGTGAAATAGCGGGAGTGCGCTACGAGCAGTACTTC. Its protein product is CASSEIAGVRYEQYF.

The CDR3 reads CASSEEGELGYGYTF. In nucleotides, the CDR3 is TGTGCCAGCAGTGAAGAAGGGGAACTTGGATATGGCTACACCTTC. The genes are TRBV2 and TRBJ1-2, with D possibly TRBD1 on 5 matching bases. Per germline, CDR1 SNHLY and CDR2 FYNNEI. The CDR3 spans 15 residues. V lost 1 base and J 5 bases, leaving 14 bases between the germline ends.

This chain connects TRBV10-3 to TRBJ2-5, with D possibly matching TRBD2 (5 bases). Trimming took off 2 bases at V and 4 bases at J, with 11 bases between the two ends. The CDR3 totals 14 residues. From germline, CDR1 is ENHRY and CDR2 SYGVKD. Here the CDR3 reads CAISETDGGETQYF. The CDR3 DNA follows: TGTGCCATCAGTGAGACGGATGGAGGAGAGACCCAGTACTTC.

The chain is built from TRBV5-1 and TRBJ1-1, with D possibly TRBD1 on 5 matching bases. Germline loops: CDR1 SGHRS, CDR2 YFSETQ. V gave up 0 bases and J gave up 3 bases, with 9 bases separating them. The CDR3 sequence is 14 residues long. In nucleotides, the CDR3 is TGCGCCAGCAGCTTGGGTGGGGGGGACACTGAAGCTTTCTTT. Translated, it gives CASSLGGGDTEAFF.

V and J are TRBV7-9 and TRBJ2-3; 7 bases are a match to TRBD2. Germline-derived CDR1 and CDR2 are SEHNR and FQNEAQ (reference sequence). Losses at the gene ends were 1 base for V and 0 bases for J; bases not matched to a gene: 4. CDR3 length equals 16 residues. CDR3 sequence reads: CASSLGLAESTDTQYF. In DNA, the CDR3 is TGTGCCAGCAGCTTAGGGCTAGCGGAAAGCACAGATACGCAGTATTTT.

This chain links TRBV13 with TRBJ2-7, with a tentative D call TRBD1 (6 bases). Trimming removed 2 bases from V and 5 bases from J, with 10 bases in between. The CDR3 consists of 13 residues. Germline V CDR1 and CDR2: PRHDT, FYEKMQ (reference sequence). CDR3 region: CASSLRQAHEQYF. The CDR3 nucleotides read TGTGCCAGCAGCTTAAGACAGGCCCACGAGCAGTACTTC.

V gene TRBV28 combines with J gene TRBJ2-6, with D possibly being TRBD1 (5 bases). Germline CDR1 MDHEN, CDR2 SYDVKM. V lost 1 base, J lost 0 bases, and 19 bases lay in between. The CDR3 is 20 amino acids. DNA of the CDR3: TGTGCCAGCAGTTTATACGCAGGGTCCAGTCTAAGCTCTGGGGCCAACGTCCTGACTTTC. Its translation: CASSLYAGSSLSSGANVLTF.

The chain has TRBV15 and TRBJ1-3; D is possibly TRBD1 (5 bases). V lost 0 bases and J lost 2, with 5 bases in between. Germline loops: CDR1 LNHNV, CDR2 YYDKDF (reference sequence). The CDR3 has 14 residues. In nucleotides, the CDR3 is TGTGCCACCAGCAGAGACAGGGCTGGAAACACCATATATTTT. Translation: CATSRDRAGNTIYF.

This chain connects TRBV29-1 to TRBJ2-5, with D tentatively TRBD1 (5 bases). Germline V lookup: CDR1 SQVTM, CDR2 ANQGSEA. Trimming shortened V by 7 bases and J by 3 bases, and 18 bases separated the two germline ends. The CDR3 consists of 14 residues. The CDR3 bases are TGCAGCGGGAGACAGACCTTTTTAGAAGAGACCCAGTACTTC. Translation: CSGRQTFLEETQYF.

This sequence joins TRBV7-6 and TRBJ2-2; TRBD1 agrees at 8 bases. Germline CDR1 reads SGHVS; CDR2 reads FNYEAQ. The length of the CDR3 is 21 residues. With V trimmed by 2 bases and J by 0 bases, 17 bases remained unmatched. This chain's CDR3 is CASSLYPRVGQGASNTGELFF. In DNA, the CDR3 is TGTGCCAGCAGCTTATACCCCAGGGTGGGGCAGGGGGCTTCGAACACCGGGGAGCTGTTTTTT.

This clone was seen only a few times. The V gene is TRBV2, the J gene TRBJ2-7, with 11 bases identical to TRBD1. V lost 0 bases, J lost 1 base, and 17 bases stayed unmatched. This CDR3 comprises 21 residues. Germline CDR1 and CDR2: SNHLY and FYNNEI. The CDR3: CASSEAPSRDRGVLGSYEQYF. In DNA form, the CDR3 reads TGTGCCAGCAGTGAAGCACCCTCCCGGGACAGGGGGGTTCTTGGGTCCTACGAGCAGTACTTC.

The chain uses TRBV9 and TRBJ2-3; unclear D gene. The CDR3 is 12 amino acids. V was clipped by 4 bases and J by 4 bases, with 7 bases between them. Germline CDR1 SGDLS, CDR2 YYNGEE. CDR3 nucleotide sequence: TGTGCCAGCAGCACCCGGGCAGATACGCAGTATTTT. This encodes CASSTRADTQYF. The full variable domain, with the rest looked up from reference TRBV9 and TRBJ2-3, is DSGVTQTPKHLITATGQRVTLRCSPRSGDLSVYWYQQSLDQGLQFLIQYYNGEERAKGNILERFSAQQFPDLHSELNLSSLELGDSALYFCASSTRADTQYFGPGTRLTVL.